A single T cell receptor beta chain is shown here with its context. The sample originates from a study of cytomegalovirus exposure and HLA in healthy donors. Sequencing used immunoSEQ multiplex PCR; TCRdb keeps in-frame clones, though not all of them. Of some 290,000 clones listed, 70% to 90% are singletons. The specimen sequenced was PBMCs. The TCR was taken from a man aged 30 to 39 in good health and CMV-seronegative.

The CDR3 DNA follows: TGTGCCAGCTCACCACAGGGCCCCGGGGCAGATACGCAGTATTTT. Protein sequence: CASSPQGPGADTQYF. The chain combines TRBV18 with TRBJ2-3; tentatively, D is TRBD2 (5 bases). Germline V CDR1 and CDR2: KGHSH, LQKENI. Trimming took 1 base from V and 4 from J, leaving 12 bases between them. There are 15 residues in the CDR3.